This TCR beta chain stems from a study of vaccination and CD4 T cells after COVID-19 (dated by TCRdb to between 2021 and 2022). Study-wide context: SARS-CoV-2 positivity had been established in the convalescent patients by nasal swab PCR, and mild disease was recorded in roughly 9 of these patients and severe disease in one. The convalescent cohort comprised six males and four females, including two Hispanic individuals, seven Caucasians, two Asians and one multiracial person. Participants got two doses of the Pfizer-BioNTech BNT162b2 vaccine (n=8) or two doses of the Moderna mRNA-1273 vaccine (n=2). Post-COVID blood samples from convalescent patients were collected a median of 101 days after diagnosis, with a range of roughly 35 to 180 days. Post-vaccine blood samples were obtained a median of around 67 days after the second vaccine dose, with a range of about 12 to 241 days. The cultures were stimulated with overlapping spike peptide pools from SARS-CoV-2 and from the common cold coronaviruses HCoV-NL63, HCoV-OC43 and HCoV-229E. In control cultures, a CEFX viral epitope pool was used as positive control, an HIV-1 Nef peptide pool was used as negative control, or no peptide was added. In around nine COVID-19 convalescent patients and a few infection-naive healthy vaccine recipients, the spike-specific CD4+ TCR repertoire before mRNA vaccination was compared with the repertoire after mRNA vaccination. Overall study results and their limits: Among convalescent patients, a median about 86% of the SARS-CoV-2-reactive clones seen after vaccination appeared only after vaccination, which suggests priming specific to the vaccine. The median number of SARS-CoV-2-reactive clonotypes rose from around 22 after infection to 38 after vaccination, but the change was not significant. The number of convalescent patients in the study was relatively small, and the study did not examine early timepoints following natural infection. Nearly all vaccine-specific clones in convalescent patients (304 of 307) were mono-reactive for SARS-CoV-2 spike rather than cross-reactive with common cold coronaviruses.

The treatment or condition label on this specimen signifies: roughly 10-day PBMC culture with coronavirus spike peptide pools or control peptides (ViraFEST assay). The ViraFEST assay, used in the study, expanded antigen-specific T cells with peptide pools and then identified the expanded clonotypes through TCR sequencing. The positive SARS-CoV-2 PCR tests of the convalescent patients were dated from March to December 2020, before the Alpha, Beta and Delta variants emerged in the United States. PBMCs were cultured at around 2.2 million per well in IMDM supplemented with approximately 5% human AB serum and 9 to 10 IU/ml IL-2, with around 10 ug/ml peptide pools added. Half of the culture medium was replaced with fresh IL-2-containing medium on days 3 and 7. After approximately 10 days of culture, CD4+ T cells were isolated by negative selection using the EasySep CD4+ T cell isolation kit. PBMCs were separated from whole blood using Ficoll-Paque Plus gradient centrifugation and then either used fresh or cryopreserved at -140C. Triplicate wells were generally used for each culture condition.

For this clonotype: It has no known antigen specificity. The input lacks base qualities; no much larger clone sits a single base away.

Receptor amplification or capture employed PCR. DNA from cultured CD4+ T cells underwent TCR sequencing with the Oncomine TCR Beta short-read assay at the Johns Hopkins FTIC core. The QIAamp micro DNA kit was used to extract genomic DNA from the cultured CD4+ T cells. Oncomine TCR Beta libraries made from cultured CD4+ T cells were pooled using unique dual indexes and sequenced on an Illumina iSeq 100. As for how the authors treated the data: Non-productive sequences were removed, and CDR3s not starting with C, not ending with F or W, or shorter than 7 amino acids were discarded. The MANAFEST web application identified antigen-specific clonotypes by comparing peptide-stimulated wells against reference wells and other culture wells. To be called positive, a clone needed an FDR below 0.05, an odds ratio above 5, and a productive frequency above 0.1% in at least two of three replicate wells. Clonotypes that were significantly expanded in both SARS-CoV-2 spike wells and at least one common cold coronavirus spike condition were defined as cross-reactive. CDR3 homology was assessed with Levenshtein distances (stringdist) and unrooted phylogenetic trees (ape) in R version 3.6.1. TCRdb applied fastp at Q25 and MiXCR to the public reads, then kept only in-frame beta chains. Each CDR3 protein gets just one entry, which takes the most common genes and DNA from the rows behind it. TCRdb, rather than the study authors, made the V and J calls. The table for this sample lists just under 20,000 distinct CDR3 sequences; just over 55% of them were counted only once. The top ten clones comprise more than 8.5% of the sample.

Its CDR3 holds 17 amino acids, cysteine through phenylalanine. The read is trimmed to its CDR3 DNA, 51 bases read in frame from base 1. Sequences MNHNS (CDR1) and SASEGT (CDR2) are obtained from the germline V gene. Trimming leaves V shorter by 4 bases and J shorter by 4 bases, with the junction holding 10 bases beyond the gene matches. Source material: CD4+ T cells from blood, cultured in vitro. This chain is built from TRBV6-1 and TRBJ2-3; 11 of the junction bases match TRBD2. The clonotype comes from a human donor who had recovered from COVID-19. In nucleotides, the sequence is TGTGCCAGCAGTGGTTCCCCTACTAGCGGGGGAGCAGATACGCAGTATTTT. The translation is CASSGSPTSGGADTQYF.